This T cell receptor beta chain appears in the sequencing data of a study of cytomegalovirus exposure and HLA in healthy donors. Study conclusions and caveats: Rarity held for most TCR sequences, but there were some public TCRs that occurred in many donors.

Trimming cost V 1 base and J 3 bases, with 13 bases left between them. CDR3 length equals 15 residues. Germline CDR1 and CDR2: SEHNR and FQNEAQ (reference sequence). Comments on this clone: Antigen unknown.

PCR was performed using 60 Vbeta and 13 Jbeta primers. Some clones are missing from TCRdb's copy, which holds only in-frame ones; the method was immunoSEQ multiplex PCR. The repertoire consists of 150,000 to 200,000 clones, with roughly 77% occurring once and the leading ten covering roughly 8%. V is TRBV7-9 and J is TRBJ2-7, with D possibly TRBD1 on 6 matching bases. The sample consisted of PBMCs. The TCR was taken from a woman aged 40 to 50 in good health and CMV-seropositive. The DNA of the CDR3 is TGTGCCAGCAGCTTAGTAGACAGGTCAAACTACGAGCAGTACTTC. Translating it yields CASSLVDRSNYEQYF.